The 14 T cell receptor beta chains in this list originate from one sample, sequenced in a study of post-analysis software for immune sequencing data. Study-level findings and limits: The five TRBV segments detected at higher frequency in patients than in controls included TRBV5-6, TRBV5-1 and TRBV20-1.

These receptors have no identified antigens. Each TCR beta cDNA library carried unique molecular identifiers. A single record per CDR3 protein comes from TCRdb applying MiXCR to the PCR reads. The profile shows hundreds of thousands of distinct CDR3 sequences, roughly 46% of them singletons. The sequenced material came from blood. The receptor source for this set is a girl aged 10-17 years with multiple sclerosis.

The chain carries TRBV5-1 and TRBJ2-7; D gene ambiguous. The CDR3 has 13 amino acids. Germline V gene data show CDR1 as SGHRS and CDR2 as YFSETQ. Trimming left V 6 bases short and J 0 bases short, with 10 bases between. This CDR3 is CASKGSSSYEQYF. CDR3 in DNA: TGCGCCAGCAAGGGCTCCAGCTCCTACGAGCAGTACTTC.

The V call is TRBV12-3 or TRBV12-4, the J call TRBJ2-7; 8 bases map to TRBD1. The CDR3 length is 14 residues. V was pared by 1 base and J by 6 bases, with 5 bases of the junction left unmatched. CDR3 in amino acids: CASSLGQGKGEQYF. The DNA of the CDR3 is TGTGCCAGCAGTTTAGGACAGGGGAAGGGCGAGCAGTACTTC.

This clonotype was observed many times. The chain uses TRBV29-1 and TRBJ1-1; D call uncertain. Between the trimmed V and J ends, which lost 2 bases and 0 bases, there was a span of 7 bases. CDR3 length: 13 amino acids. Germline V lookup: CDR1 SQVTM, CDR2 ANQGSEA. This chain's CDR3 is CSVERRLNTEAFF. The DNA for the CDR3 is TGCAGCGTTGAACGCCGGCTGAACACTGAAGCTTTCTTT. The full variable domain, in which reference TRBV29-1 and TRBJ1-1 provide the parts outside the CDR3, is SAVISQKPSRDICQRGTSLTIQCQVDSQVTMMFWYRQQPGQSLTLIATANQGSEATYESGFVIDKFPISRPNLTFSTLTVSNMSPEDSSIYLCSVERRLNTEAFFGQGTRLTVV.

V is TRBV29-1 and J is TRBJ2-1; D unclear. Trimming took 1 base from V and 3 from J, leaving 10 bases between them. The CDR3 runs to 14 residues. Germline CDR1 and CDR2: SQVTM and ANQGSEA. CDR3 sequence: CSVEGRQVYNEQFF. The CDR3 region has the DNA TGCAGCGTTGAAGGACGGCAGGTCTACAATGAGCAGTTCTTC.

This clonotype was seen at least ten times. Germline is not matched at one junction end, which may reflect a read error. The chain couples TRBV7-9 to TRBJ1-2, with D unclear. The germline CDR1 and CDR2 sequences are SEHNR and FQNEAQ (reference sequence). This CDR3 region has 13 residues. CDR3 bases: TGCGCCAGCAGCTTGTCCGCAAACTATGGCTACACCTTC. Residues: CASSLSANYGYTF. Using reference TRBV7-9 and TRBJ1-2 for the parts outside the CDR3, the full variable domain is DTGVSQNPRHKITKRGQNVTFRCDPISEHNRLYWYRQTLGQGPEFLTYFQNEAQLEKSRLLSDRFSAERPKGSFSTLEIQRTEQGDSAMYLCASSLSANYGYTFGSGTRLTVV.

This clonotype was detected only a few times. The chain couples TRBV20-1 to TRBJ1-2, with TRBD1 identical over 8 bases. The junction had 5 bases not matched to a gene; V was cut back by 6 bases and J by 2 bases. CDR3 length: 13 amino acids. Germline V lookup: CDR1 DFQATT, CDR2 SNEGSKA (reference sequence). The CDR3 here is CSAPGQENYGYTF. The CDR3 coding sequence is TGCAGTGCCCCGGGACAGGAAAACTATGGCTACACCTTC.

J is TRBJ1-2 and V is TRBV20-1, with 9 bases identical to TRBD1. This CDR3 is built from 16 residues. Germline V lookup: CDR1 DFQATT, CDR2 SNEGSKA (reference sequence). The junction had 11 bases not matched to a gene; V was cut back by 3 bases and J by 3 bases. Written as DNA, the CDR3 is TGCAGTGCTAGGATCGCGGGACAGGGCAGGGACTATGGCTACACCTTC. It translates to CSARIAGQGRDYGYTF.

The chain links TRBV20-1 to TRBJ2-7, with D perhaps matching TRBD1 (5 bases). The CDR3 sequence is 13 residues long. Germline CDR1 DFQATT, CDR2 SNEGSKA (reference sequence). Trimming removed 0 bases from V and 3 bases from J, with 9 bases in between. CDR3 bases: TGCAGTGCTAGAGATCCGGACAACTACGAGCAGTACTTC. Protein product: CSARDPDNYEQYF.

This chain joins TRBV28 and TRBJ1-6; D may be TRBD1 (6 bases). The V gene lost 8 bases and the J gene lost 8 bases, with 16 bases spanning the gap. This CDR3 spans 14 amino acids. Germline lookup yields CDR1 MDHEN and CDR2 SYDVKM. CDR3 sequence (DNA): TGTGCCAGCGCCAATGCAGGGGCTTATTCACCCCTCCACTTT. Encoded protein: CASANAGAYSPLHF.

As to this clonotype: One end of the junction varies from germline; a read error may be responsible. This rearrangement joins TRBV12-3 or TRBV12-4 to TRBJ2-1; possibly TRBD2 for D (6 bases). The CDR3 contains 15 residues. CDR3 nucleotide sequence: TGTGCCAGCAGTTTCGGAAGCGGGCCTCACAATGTGCAGTTCTTC. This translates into CASSFGSGPHNVQFF.

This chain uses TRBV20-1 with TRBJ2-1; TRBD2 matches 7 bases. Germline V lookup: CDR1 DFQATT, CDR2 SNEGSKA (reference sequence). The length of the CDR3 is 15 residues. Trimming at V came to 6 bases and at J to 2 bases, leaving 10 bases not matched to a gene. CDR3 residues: CSAIKGRGTYNEQFF. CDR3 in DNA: TGCAGTGCGATTAAGGGGCGGGGGACCTACAATGAGCAGTTCTTC.

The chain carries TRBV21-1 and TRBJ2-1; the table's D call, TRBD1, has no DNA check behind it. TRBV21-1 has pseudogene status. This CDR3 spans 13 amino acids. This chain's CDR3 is CASSTLLGTSEFF. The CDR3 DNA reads TGTGCCAGCAGCACATTATTAGGGACATCGGAGTTCTTC.

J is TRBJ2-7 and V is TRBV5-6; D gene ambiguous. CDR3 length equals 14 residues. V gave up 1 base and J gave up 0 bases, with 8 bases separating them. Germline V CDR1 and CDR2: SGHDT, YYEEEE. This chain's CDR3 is CASSLWKGSYEQYF. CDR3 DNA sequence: TGTGCCAGCAGCTTGTGGAAGGGCTCCTACGAGCAGTACTTC.

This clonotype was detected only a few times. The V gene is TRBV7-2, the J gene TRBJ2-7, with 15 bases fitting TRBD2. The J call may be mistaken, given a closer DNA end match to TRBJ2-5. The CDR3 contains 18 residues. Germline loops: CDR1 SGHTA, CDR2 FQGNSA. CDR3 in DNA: TGTGCCAGCAGCTTATTCCGCTCTGGGACTAGCGGGGGGGAGACCCAGTACTTC. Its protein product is CASSLFRSGTSGGETQYF.